A selection of T cell receptor beta chains follows, all from one sample in a study of molecular identifiers for immune sequencing clone quantification. TCRdb reprocessed the PCR reads via MiXCR and lists one record per CDR3 protein. Among about 68,000 distinct CDR3 sequences listed, around 18% were seen once. The sequencing input was naive CD8+ T cells from blood, with Jurkat cell RNA spiked in. These receptors all come from a human donor in good health. Some libraries in this study had Jurkat cell RNA spiked in. CDR3s include the opening cysteine and the closing phenylalanine or tryptophan. The D gene is left open where the match is weak. The size of a clone is reported for some rows only, either as once, few or many, or as a class for expanded clones.

CDR3aa | CDR3nt | abundance | j_gene | v_gene | d_gene
CATSDSDSYNEKLFF | TGTGCCACCAGTGATTCGGACAGTTATAATGAAAAACTGTTTTTT | NA | TRBJ1-4 | TRBV24-1 | NA
CAWTYLNTEAFF | TGTGCCTGGACCTATTTGAACACTGAAGCTTTCTTT | many | TRBJ1-1 | TRBV30 | NA
CASSPIAGPNTGELFF | TGTGCCAGCAGTCCAATAGCGGGACCCAACACCGGGGAGCTGTTTTTT | many | TRBJ2-2 | TRBV27 | TRBD2
CSVDRGDTQYF | TGCAGCGTTGATCGGGGAGATACGCAGTATTTT | many | TRBJ2-3 | TRBV29-1 | NA
CASSLYRTNPRELHF | TGTGCCAGCAGTTTATACAGGACAAACCCCCGGGAGCTCCACTTT | many | TRBJ1-6 | TRBV27 | NA
CATSIVNQPQHF | TGTGCCACCAGCATCGTGAATCAGCCCCAGCATTTT | many | TRBJ1-5 | TRBV15 | NA
CASSRTGDTVSYSEQFF | TGCGCCAGCAGCCGAACGGGGGACACCGTCTCCTACAGTGAGCAGTTCTTC | NA | TRBJ2-1 | TRBV5-1 | NA
CASSLRFIEQFF | TGTGCCAGCAGCTTGCGGTTTATTGAGCAGTTCTTC | NA | TRBJ2-1 | TRBV5-6 | NA
CASSVGQTNEQYF | TGTGCCAGCAGTGTTGGACAGACTAACGAGCAGTACTTC | few | TRBJ2-7 | TRBV27 | NA
CASSPEREDNEKLFF | TGTGCCAGCAGCCCGGAGAGGGAGGATAATGAAAAACTGTTTTTT | NA | TRBJ1-4 | TRBV12-3/TRBV12-4 | NA
CARRTSGSKFVEQYF | TGTGCCAGGCGTACTAGCGGGAGTAAGTTCGTCGAGCAGTACTTC | many | TRBJ2-7 | TRBV19 | TRBD2
CASSLLTGVDEQYF | TGCGCCAGCAGCTTGCTGACAGGGGTCGACGAGCAGTACTTC | few | TRBJ2-7 | TRBV5-1 | TRBD1
CSASVIGYEQYF | TGCAGTGCTAGCGTCATAGGCTACGAGCAGTACTTC | many | TRBJ2-7 | TRBV20-1 | NA
CATGRVSPRDGSSAQITQYF | TGTGCCACCGGCAGAGTCTCCCCCCGGGATGGGTCCTCCGCACAGATCACGCAGTATTTT | NA | TRBJ2-3 | TRBV15 | NA
CASRGLAGHNEQFF | TGTGCCAGCAGGGGACTAGCGGGGCACAATGAGCAGTTCTTC | NA | TRBJ2-1 | TRBV27 | TRBD2
CAISEGGTEAFF | TGTGCCATCAGTGAAGGGGGCACTGAAGCTTTCTTT | many | TRBJ1-1 | TRBV10-3 | NA
CASTNEGRSTDTQYF | TGCGCCAGCACCAACGAGGGGAGAAGCACAGATACGCAGTATTTT | many | TRBJ2-3 | TRBV5-1 | NA